This TCR beta chain came from a study of radiotherapy plus CTLA-4 blockade in lung cancer. Study details: Objective response was observed in more than 15% of patients, and disease control in 31%. Study conclusions and caveats: In blood, tumor-derived TCR clones expanded after radiotherapy plus ipilimumab. Interferon-beta and early blood T cell clone dynamics reportedly predicted response best.

The data were produced by immunoSEQ multiplex PCR, yet TCRdb's version contains in-frame clones alone and is incomplete. The table lists approximately 30,000 clones, 70% to 90% of them singletons. In the case of this clone: The antigen remains undetermined.

V shed 5 bases and J shed 0 bases, with 10 bases lying between them. The germline V gene has CDR1 SGHTA and CDR2 FQGNSA. This CDR3 is 14 amino acids long. The origin of this receptor is a human donor with non-small cell lung cancer that progressed on radiotherapy plus ipilimumab. The chain recombines TRBV7-2 with TRBJ2-5, with D possibly TRBD2 on 5 matching bases. The specimen was peripheral blood, collected from a patient treated with radiotherapy plus ipilimumab. The DNA for the CDR3 is TGTGCCAGCAGCGCCGGGAACAACCAAGAGACCCAGTACTTC. Translated: CASSAGNNQETQYF.